This T cell receptor beta chain was found in a study of a mutant IDH1 vaccine in newly diagnosed glioma. Overall study context: Vaccination of patients was performed eight times, in weeks 1, 3, 5, 7, 11, 15, 19 and 23. Former treatment meant radiotherapy, temozolomide, or both; the majority had gotten both.

This clone has just one count. Antigen: not known. Clones were sequenced by immunoSEQ multiplex PCR, and TCRdb holds only the in-frame ones, with some missing. The sample lists 35,000 to 45,000 clones, 80% to 90% occurring once. Findings and caveats of the study: Pseudoprogression apparently lacked any relation to changes in top peripheral T cell clonotypes.

Germline-derived CDR1 and CDR2 are MDHEN and SYDVKM. This CDR3 has 14 amino acids. V was pared by 5 bases and J by 11 bases, with 21 bases between. Described time point: week 5, during vaccination. Every vaccination contained 300 ug of the mutant IDH1 20-mer peptide and was paired with topical imiquimod. The receptor was isolated from a man aged 45-65 years with glioma. The sample was PBMCs, taken from a glioma patient whose treatment included an IDH1 peptide vaccine. This chain joins TRBV28 and TRBJ1-1; a possible D gene is TRBD1 (6 bases). The chain's CDR3 is CASSQAGGASGAFF. CDR3 DNA: TGTGCCAGCAGTCAGGCTGGGGGGGCGAGCGGGGCTTTCTTT. Complete variable domain (other parts from reference TRBV28 and TRBJ1-1): DVKVTQSSRYLVKRTGEKVFLECVQDMDHENMFWYRQDPGLGLRLIYFSYDVKMKEKGDIPEGYSVSREKKERFSLILESASTNQTSMYLCASSQAGGASGAFFGQGTRLTVV.